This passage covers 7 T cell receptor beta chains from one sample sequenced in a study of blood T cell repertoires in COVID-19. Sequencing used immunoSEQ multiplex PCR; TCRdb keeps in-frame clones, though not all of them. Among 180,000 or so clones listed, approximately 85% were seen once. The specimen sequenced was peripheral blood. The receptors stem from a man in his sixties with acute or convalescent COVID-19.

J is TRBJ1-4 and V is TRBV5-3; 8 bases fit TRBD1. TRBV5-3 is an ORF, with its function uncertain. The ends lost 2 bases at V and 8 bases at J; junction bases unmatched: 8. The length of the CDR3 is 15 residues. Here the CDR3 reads CARSFSETGEEKLFF. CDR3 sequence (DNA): TGTGCCAGAAGCTTTTCTGAGACAGGGGAGGAAAAACTGTTTTTT.

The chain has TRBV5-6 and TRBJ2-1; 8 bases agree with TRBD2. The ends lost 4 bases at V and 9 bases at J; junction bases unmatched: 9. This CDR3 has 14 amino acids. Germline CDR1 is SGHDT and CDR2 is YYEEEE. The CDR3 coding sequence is TGTGCCAGCAGCCAAGGGACTAGGATAATTGAGCAGTTCTTC. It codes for CASSQGTRIIEQFF.

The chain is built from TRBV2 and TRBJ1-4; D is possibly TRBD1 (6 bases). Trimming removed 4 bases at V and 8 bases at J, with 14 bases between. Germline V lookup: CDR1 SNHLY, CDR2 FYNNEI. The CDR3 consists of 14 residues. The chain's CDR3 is CASSGGGLKEKLFF. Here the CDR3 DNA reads TGTGCCAGCAGTGGCGGGGGGCTAAAAGAAAAACTGTTTTTT.

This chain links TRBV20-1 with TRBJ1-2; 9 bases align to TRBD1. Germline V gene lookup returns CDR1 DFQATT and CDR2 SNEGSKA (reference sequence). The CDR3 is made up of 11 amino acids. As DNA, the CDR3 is TGCAGGATGACAGGGGGGAATGGCTACACCTTC. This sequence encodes CRMTGGNGYTF.

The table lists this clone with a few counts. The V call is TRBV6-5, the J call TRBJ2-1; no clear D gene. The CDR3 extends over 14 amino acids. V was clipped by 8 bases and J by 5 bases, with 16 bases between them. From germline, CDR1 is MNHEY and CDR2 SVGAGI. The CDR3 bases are TGTGCCAGCTATGGCCTCTCGAGGAACAATGAGCAGTTCTTC. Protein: CASYGLSRNNEQFF.

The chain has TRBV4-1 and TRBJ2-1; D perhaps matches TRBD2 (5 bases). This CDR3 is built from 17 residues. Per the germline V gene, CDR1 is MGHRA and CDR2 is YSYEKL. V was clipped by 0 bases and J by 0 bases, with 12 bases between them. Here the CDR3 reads CASSQDRGSDSYNEQFF. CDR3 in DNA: TGCGCCAGCAGCCAAGATCGAGGTAGCGACTCCTACAATGAGCAGTTCTTC.

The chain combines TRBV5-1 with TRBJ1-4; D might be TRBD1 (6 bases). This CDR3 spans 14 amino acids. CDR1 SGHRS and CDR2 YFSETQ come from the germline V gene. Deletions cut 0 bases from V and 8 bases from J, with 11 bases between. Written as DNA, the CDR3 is TGCGCCAGCAGCTTGGACAGGGAGTACGAAAAACTGTTTTTT. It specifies CASSLDREYEKLFF.